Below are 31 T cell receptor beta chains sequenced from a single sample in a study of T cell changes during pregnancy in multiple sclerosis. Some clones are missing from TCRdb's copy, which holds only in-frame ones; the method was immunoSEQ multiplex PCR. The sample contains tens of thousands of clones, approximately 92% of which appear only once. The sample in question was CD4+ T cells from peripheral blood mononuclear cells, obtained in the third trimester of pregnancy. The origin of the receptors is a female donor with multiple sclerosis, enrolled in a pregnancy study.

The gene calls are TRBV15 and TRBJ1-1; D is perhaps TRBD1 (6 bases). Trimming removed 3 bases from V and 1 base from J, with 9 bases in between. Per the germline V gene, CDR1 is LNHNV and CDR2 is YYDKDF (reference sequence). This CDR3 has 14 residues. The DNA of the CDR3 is TGTGCCACCAGCAGGATGGACAGGAACACTGAAGCTTTCTTT. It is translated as CATSRMDRNTEAFF.

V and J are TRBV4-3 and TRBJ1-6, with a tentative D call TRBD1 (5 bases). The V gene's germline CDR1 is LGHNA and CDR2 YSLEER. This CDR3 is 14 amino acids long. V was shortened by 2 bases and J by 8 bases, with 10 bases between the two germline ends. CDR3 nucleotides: TGCGCCAGCAGCCAACGGGGGTCGGATTCACCCCTCCACTTT. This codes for CASSQRGSDSPLHF.

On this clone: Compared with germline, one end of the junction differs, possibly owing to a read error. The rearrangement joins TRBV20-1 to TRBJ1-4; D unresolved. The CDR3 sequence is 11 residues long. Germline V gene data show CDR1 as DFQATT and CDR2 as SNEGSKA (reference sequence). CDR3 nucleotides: TGCAGTGCTAGAGAGGGCTCCCCCGAAACCTTT. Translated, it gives CSAREGSPETF.

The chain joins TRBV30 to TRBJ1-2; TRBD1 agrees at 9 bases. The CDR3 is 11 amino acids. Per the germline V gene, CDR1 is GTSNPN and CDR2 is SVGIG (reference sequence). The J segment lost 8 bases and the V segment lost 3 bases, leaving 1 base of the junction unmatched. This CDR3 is CAWRGTGGYTF. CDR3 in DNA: TGTGCCTGGAGGGGGACAGGGGGCTACACCTTC.

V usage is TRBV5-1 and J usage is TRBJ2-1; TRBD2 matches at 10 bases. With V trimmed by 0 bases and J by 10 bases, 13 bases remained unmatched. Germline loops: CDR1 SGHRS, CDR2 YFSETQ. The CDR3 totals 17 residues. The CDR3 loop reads CASSLAATSGGAEEQFF. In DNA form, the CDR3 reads TGCGCCAGCAGCTTGGCGGCTACGAGCGGGGGGGCCGAGGAGCAGTTCTTC.

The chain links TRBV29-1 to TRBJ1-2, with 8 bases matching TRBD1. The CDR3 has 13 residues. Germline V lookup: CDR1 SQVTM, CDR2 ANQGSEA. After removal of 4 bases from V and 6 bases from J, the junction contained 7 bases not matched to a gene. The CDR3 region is CSVVDGQGNGYTF. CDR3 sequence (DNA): TGCAGCGTTGTGGACGGACAGGGTAATGGCTACACCTTC.

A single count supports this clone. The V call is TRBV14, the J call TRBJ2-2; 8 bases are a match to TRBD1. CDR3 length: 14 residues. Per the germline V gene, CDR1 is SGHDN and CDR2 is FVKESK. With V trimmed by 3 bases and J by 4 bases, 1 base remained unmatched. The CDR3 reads CASSHRGPTGELFF. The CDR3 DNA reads TGTGCCAGCAGCCACAGGGGGCCCACCGGGGAGCTGTTTTTT.

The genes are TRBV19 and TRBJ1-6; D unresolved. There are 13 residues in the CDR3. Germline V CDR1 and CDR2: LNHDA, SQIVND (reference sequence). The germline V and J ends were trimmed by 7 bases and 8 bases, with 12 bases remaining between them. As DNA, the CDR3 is TGTGCCAGTAAGGAGGTGTGGGATTCACCCCTCCACTTT. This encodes CASKEVWDSPLHF.

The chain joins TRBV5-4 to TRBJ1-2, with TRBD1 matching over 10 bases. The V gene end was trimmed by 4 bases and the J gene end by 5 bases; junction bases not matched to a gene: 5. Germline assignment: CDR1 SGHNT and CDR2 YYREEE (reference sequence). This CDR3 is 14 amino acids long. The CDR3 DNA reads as TGTGCCAGCAGCGTGGGACAGGGGAGGTATGGCTACACCTTC. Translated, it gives CASSVGQGRYGYTF. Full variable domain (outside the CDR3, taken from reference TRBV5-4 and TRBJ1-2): ETGVTQSPTHLIKTRGQQVTLRCSSQSGHNTVSWYQQALGQGPQFIFQYYREEENGRGNFPPRFSGLQFPNYSSELNVNALELDDSALYLCASSVGQGRYGYTFGSGTRLTVV.

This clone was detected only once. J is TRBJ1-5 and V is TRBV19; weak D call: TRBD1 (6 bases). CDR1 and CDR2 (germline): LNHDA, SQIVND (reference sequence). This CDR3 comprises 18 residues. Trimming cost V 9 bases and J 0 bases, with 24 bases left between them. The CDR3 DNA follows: TGTGCCAGCGAATTTGCCCTTTCGACAGGATATAGCAATCAGCCCCAGCATTTT. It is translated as CASEFALSTGYSNQPQHF.

In nucleotides, the CDR3 is TGTGCCAGCAGCCCCTATGGTGAGCCCCAGCATTTT. This gives the protein CASSPYGEPQHF. This rearrangement joins TRBV7-2 to TRBJ1-5, with D uncertain. The CDR3 runs to 12 residues. Trimming stripped 5 bases from V and 8 bases from J, with 10 bases between. The germline gives CDR1 SGHTA, CDR2 FQGNSA.

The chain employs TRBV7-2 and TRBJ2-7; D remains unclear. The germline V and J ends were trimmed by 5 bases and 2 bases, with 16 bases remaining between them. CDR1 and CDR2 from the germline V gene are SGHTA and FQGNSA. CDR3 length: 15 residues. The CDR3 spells CASSESPTNPYEQYF. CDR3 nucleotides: TGTGCCAGCAGCGAAAGCCCCACTAACCCCTACGAGCAGTACTTC.

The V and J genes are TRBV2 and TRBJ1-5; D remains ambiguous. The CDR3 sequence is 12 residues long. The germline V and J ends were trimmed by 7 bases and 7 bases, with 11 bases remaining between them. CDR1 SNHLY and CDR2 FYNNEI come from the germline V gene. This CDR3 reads CASKLSEQPQHF. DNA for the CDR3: TGTGCCAGCAAGTTGTCAGAACAGCCCCAGCATTTT.

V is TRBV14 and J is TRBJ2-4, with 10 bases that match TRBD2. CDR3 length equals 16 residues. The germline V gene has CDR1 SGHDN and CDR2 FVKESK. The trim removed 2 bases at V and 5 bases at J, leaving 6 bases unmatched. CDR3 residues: CASSQSSSGRENIQYF. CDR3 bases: TGTGCCAGCAGCCAATCGTCCAGCGGGAGGGAAAACATTCAGTACTTC. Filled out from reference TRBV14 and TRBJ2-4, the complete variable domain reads EAGVTQFPSHSVIEKGQTVTLRCDPISGHDNLYWYRRVMGKEIKFLLHFVKESKQDESGMPNNRFLAERTGGTYSTLKVQPAELEDSGVYFCASSQSSSGRENIQYFGAGTRLSVL.

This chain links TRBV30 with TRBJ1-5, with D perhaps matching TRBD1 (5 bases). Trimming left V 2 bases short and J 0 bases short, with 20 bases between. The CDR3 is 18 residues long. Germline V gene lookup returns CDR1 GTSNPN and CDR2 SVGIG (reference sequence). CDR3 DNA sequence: TGTGCCTGGAGTAAGGGACGGTTGGGACTTTATAGCAATCAGCCCCAGCATTTT. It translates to CAWSKGRLGLYSNQPQHF.

The CDR3 bases are TGTGCCAGCAGAGAACTGCCGGGACAGTTGCGTGATTCACCCCTCCACTTT. It is translated as CASRELPGQLRDSPLHF. The rearrangement uses TRBV2 and TRBJ1-6; 7 bases agree with TRBD1. Trimming cost V 6 bases and J 8 bases; bases outside gene matches: 16. The germline CDR1 and CDR2 sequences are SNHLY and FYNNEI. The CDR3 sequence is 17 residues long.

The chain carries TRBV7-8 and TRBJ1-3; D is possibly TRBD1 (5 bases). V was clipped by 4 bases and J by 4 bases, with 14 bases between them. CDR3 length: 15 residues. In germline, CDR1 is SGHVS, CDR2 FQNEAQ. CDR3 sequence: CASSSQGRAGNTIYF. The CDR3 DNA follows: TGTGCCAGCAGCTCCCAGGGCCGAGCAGGAAACACCATATATTTT.

CDR3 nucleotides: TGCGCCAGCAGCCAAGATGCGGGGGGACAGGGAATGTCCAAAAACATTCAGTACTTC. Amino acid sequence: CASSQDAGGQGMSKNIQYF. The V gene is TRBV4-3, the J gene TRBJ2-4; tentatively, D is TRBD1 (9 bases). CDR1 and CDR2 from the germline V gene are LGHNA and YSLEER. This CDR3 is 19 amino acids long. The V end was cut by 0 bases, the J end by 2 bases, with 20 bases between.

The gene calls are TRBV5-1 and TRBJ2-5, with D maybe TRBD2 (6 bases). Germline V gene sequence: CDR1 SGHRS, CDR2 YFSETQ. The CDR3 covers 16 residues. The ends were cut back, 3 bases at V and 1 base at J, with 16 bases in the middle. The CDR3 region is CASSSIRAGLQETQYF. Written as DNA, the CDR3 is TGCGCCAGCAGCTCGATCCGAGCGGGCCTCCAAGAGACCCAGTACTTC.

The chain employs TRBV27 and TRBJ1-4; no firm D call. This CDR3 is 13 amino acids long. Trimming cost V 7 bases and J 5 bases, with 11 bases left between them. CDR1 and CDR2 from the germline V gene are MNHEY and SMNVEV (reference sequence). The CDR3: CASKHSMNEKLFF. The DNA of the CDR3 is TGTGCCAGCAAGCACAGTATGAATGAAAAACTGTTTTTT.

The CDR3: CASSNDRDTQYF. DNA of the CDR3: TGTGCCAGCAGCAACGATCGGGATACGCAGTATTTT. V is TRBV6-5 and J is TRBJ2-3; no firm D call. The V gene's germline CDR1 is MNHEY and CDR2 SVGAGI. V lost 6 bases, J lost 6 bases, and 10 bases lay in between. The CDR3 loop spans 12 amino acids.

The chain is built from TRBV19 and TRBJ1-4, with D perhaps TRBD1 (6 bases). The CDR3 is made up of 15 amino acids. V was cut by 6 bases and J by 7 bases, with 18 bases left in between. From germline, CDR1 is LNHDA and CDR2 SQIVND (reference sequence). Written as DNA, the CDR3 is TGTGCCAGTAGAGGTCGGACAGCTGACCTTGAAAAACTGTTTTTT. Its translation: CASRGRTADLEKLFF.

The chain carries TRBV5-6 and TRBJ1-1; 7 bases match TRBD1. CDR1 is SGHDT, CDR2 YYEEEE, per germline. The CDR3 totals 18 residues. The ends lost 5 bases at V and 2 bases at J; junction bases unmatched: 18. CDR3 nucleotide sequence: TGTGCCAGCAGTTCCCGAGAGAGGGGGCGATTCGGTAACACTGAAGCTTTCTTT. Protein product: CASSSRERGRFGNTEAFF.

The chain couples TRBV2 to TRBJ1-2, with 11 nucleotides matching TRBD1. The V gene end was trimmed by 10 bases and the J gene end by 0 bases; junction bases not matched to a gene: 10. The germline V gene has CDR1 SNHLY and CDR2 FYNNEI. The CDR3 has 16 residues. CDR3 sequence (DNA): TGTGCCATTCCGGACAGGGGGCTTACAGCTAACTATGGCTACACCTTC. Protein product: CAIPDRGLTANYGYTF.

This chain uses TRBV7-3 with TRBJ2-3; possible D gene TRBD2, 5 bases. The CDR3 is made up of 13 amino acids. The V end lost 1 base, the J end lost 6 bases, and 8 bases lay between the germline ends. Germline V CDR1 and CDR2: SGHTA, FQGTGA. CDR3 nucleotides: TGTGCCAGCAGCTTAAGGGTAGCGGATACGCAGTATTTT. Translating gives CASSLRVADTQYF.

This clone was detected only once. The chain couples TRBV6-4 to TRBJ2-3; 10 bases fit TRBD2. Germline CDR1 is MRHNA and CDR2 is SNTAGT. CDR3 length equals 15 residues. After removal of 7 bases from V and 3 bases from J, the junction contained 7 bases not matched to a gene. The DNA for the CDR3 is TGTGCCAGCAAGCAAGCGGGGGGGCCGACAGATACGCAGTATTTT. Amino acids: CASKQAGGPTDTQYF.

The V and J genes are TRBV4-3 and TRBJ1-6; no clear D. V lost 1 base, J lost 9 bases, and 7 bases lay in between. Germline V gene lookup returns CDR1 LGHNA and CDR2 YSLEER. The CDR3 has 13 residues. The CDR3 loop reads CASSQAGSSPLHF. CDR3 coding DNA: TGCGCCAGCAGCCAAGCGGGGAGTTCACCCCTCCACTTT.

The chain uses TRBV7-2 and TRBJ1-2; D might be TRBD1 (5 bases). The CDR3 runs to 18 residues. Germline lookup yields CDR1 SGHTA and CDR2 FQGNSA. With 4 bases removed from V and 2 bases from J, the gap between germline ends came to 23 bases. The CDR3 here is CASSSFRQFHKGNYGYTF. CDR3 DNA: TGTGCCAGCAGCTCATTCAGACAGTTTCACAAGGGGAACTATGGCTACACCTTC.

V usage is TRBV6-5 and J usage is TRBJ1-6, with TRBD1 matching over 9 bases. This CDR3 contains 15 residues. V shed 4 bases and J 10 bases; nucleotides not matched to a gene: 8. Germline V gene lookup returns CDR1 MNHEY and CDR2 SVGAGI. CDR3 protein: CASSSEGTGRSPLHF. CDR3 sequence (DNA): TGTGCCAGCAGTTCCGAAGGGACAGGGCGGTCACCCCTCCACTTT.

The DNA for the CDR3 is TGTGCCAGCAGCTTAGATCTCGGGGAGCAGTACTTC. Its translation: CASSLDLGEQYF. This sequence joins TRBV7-2 and TRBJ2-7; no clear D. Germline lookup yields CDR1 SGHTA and CDR2 FQGNSA. V was pared by 1 base and J by 7 bases, with 8 bases between. This CDR3 has 12 residues.

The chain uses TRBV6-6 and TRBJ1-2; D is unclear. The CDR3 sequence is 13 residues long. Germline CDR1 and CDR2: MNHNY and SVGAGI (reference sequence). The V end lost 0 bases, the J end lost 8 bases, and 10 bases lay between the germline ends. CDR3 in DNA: TGTGCCAGCAGTTACTCGGCGTCTAGGGGCTACACCTTC. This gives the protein CASSYSASRGYTF.